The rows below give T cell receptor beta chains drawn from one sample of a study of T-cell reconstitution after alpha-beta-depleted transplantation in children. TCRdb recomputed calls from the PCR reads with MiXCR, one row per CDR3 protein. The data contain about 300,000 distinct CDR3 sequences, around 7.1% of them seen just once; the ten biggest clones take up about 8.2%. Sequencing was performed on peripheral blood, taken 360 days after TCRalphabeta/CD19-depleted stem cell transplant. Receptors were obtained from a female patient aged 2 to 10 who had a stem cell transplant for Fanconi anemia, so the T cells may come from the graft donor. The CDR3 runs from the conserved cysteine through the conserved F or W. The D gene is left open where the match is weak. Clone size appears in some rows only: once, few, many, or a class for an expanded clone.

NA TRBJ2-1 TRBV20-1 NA TGCAGTGCTTGTCTCGGCAGGCCTTCCTACAATGAGCAGTTCTTC CSACLGRPSYNEQFF
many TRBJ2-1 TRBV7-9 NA TGTGCCAGCAGCTTCAATCCCGAGCAGTTCTTC CASSFNPEQFF
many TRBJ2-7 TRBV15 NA TGTGCCACCGCTCCGGGGACCCCCTACGAGCAGTACTTC CATAPGTPYEQYF
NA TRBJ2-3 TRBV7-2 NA TGTGCCAGCAGCACACTGTCCGCTTACACAGATACGCAGTATTTT CASSTLSAYTDTQYF
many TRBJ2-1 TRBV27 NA TGTGCCAGCAGTTTATCCATGCGCAATGAGCAGTTCTTC CASSLSMRNEQFF
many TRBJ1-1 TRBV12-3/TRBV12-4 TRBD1 TGTGCCAGCAATGACGGGACAGGGTCCACTGAAGCTTTCTTT CASNDGTGSTEAFF
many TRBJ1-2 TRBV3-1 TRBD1 TGTGCCAGCAGCCAAACCAGTCCCGGGACAGGTTTCTATGGCTACACCTTC CASSQTSPGTGFYGYTF
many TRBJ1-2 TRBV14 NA TGTGCCAGCAGCCCATACTTGAAGGGCTATGGCTACACCTTC CASSPYLKGYGYTF
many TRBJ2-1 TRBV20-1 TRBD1 TGCAGTGCTAGGAACCCGGGACAGGGTTTTTTGTATGAGCAGTTCTTC CSARNPGQGFLYEQFF
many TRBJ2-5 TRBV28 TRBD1 TGTGCCAGCAGTGCAAGGACAGGGGGCCAAGAGACCCAGTACTTC CASSARTGGQETQYF
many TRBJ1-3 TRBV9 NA TGTGCCAGCAGCGCCGGACATAACTCTGGAAACACCATATATTTT CASSAGHNSGNTIYF
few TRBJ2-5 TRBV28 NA TGTGCCAGCAGTTTGCTGGGGGGGACCCAGTACTTC CASSLLGGTQYF
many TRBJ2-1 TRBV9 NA TGTGCCAGCTTCGCGACCCGCTACAATGAGCAGTTCTTC CASFATRYNEQFF
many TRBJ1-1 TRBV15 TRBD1 TGTGCCACCAGCAGTACACAGGGGGCGGACACTGAAGCTTTCTTT CATSSTQGADTEAFF
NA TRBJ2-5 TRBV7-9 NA TGTGCCAGCAGCAGAGGAACCGGGACGGTGGGGCAAGAGACCCAGTACTTC CASSRGTGTVGQETQYF
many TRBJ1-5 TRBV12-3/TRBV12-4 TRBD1 TGTGCCAGCAGAACAGGGGAGAGCAATCAGCCCCAGCATTTT CASRTGESNQPQHF
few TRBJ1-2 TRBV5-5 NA TGTGCCAGCAGCTTGCTGGGAGCAGCGCCCTATGGCTACACCTTC CASSLLGAAPYGYTF
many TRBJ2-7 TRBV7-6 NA TGTGCCAGCAGCTTAGCTCTGGGGGTTAGTTCTAACGGGCAGTACTTC CASSLALGVSSNGQYF
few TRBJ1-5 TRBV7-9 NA TGTGCCAGCAGCTTACAGGAGGGACAGCCCCAGCATTTT CASSLQEGQPQHF
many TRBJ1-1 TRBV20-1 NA TGCAGTGCTCTAGACGGATTGAACACTGAAGCTTTCTTT CSALDGLNTEAFF
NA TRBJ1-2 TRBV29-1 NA TGCAGCGTTTCCGGGGGGCATGGCTACACCTTC CSVSGGHGYTF
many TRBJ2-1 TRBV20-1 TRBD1 TGCAGTGCTACTCCAGGGGGCGCAATCTATTACAATGAGCAGTTCTTC CSATPGGAIYYNEQFF
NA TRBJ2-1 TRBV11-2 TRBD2 TGTGCCAGCAGCTTAGGCCCCCTTACTAGCGGGGGGAACTCCTACAATGAGCAGTTCTTC CASSLGPLTSGGNSYNEQFF
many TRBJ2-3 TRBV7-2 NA TGTGCCAGCAGCTTTGGACTCCTGAGGGATACGCAGTATTTT CASSFGLLRDTQYF
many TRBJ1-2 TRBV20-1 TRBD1 TGCAGTGCCGGACAGGGAAGAGGTTATGGCTACACCTTC CSAGQGRGYGYTF
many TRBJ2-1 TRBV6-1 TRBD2 TGTGCCAGCAGTCGTAGCGGGAGGGCTTACAATGAGCAGTTCTTC CASSRSGRAYNEQFF
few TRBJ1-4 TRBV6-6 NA TGTGCCAGCAGTATAACTGAGTGGGAAAAACTGTTTTTT CASSITEWEKLFF
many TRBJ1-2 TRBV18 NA TGTGCCAGCTCATCTACAGGTTATGGCTACACCTTC CASSSTGYGYTF
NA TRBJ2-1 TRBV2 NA TGTGCCAGCCCAGGGATGGGCCTCTACAATGAGCAGTTCTTC CASPGMGLYNEQFF
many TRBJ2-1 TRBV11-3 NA TGTGCCAGCAGCTTAGATCCGATAAGGGGAGAGCAGTTCTTC CASSLDPIRGEQFF
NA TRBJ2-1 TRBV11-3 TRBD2 TGTGCCAGCAGTTTAACCCTCGGGACTAAGGATGAGCAGTTCTTC CASSLTLGTKDEQFF
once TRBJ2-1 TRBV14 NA TGTGCCAGCAGCCAACCAGGGGTAACCTACAATGAGCAGTTCTTC CASSQPGVTYNEQFF
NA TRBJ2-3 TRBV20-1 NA TGCAGTGCTAGAGGTCCGGGGGAAAGCACAGATACGCAGTATTTT CSARGPGESTDTQYF
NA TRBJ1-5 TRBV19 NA TGTGCCAGTAGTGTTCAGGGACTCCAGCCCCAGCATTTT CASSVQGLQPQHF
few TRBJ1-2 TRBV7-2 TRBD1 TGTGCCAGCAGCTTAGCGCAGGGGGCAGGGTATGGCTACACCTTC CASSLAQGAGYGYTF
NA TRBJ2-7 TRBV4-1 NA TGCGCCAGCAGCCAAGGCCAAGGGGTTTACGAGCAGTACTTC CASSQGQGVYEQYF
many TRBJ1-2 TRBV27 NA TGTGCCAGCAGTTTTACCGGGACGGATAACTATGGCTACACCTTC CASSFTGTDNYGYTF
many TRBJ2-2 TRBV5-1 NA TGCGCCAGCAGCTTGGAAGGCCCGGGCACCGGGGAGCTGTTTTTT CASSLEGPGTGELFF
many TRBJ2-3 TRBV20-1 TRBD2 TGCAGTGCTAGAGACCCCAGACTAGCGGGGGTTACAGATACGCAGTATTTT CSARDPRLAGVTDTQYF
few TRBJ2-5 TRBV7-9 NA TGTGCCACCTCCGAGGAGGGGCAAGAGACCCAGTACTTC CATSEEGQETQYF
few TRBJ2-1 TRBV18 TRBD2 TGTGCCAGCTCACCACCGACTAGCGGAATGAATGAGCAGTTCTTC CASSPPTSGMNEQFF
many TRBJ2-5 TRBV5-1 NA TGCGCCAGCAGCTTCGGCAGGGAGACCCAGTACTTC CASSFGRETQYF
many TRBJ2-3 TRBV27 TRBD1 TGTGCCAGCAGTTTGCAGGGGGCAACAGATACGCAGTATTTT CASSLQGATDTQYF
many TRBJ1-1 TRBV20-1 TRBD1 TGCAGTGCTACCCGGGACAGGGACCGCGGAGCTTTCTTT CSATRDRDRGAFF
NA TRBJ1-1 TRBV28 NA TGTGCCAGCAGTTTAATCGGGGGGCTGAACACTGAAGCTTTCTTT CASSLIGGLNTEAFF
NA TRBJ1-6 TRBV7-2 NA TGTGCCAGCAGAAGGCAGTCAGAGAATTCACCCCTCCACTTT CASRRQSENSPLHF
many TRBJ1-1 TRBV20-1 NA TGCAGTGCTAGAGATGGCCGGGGGCTAGACACTGAAGCTTTCTTT CSARDGRGLDTEAFF
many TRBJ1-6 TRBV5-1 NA TGCGCCAGCAGCTTAGGCCTGTTGAATCCACCCCTCCACTTT CASSLGLLNPPLHF
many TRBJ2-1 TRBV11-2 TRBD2 TGTGCCAGCAGCTTAGAATTAGCGGGAGGGCGCGACAATGAGCAGTTCTTC CASSLELAGGRDNEQFF